Presented here are 5 T cell receptor beta chains from one specimen sequenced in a study of control samples from healthy donors and cancer patients. Repertoires were generated with immunoSEQ multiplex PCR, while TCRdb's copy carries only in-frame clones and drops some. This repertoire shows 200,000 or so clones, roughly 94% found once; its top ten account for approximately 1.4%. The sample comprised blood. These receptors were taken from a man aged 50-60 years in good health.

Only one count was recorded for this clone. The V call is TRBV7-2, the J call TRBJ2-5; D call uncertain. Trimming left V 5 bases short and J 5 bases short, with 18 bases between. CDR3 length equals 15 residues. The V gene's germline CDR1 is SGHTA and CDR2 FQGNSA. CDR3 residues: CASSPGPPVRETQYF. The CDR3 coding sequence is TGTGCCAGCAGCCCTGGGCCCCCGGTGCGGGAGACCCAGTACTTC.

This chain joins TRBV24-1 and TRBJ1-2; 9 nucleotides agree with TRBD1. Germline CDR1 reads KGHDR; CDR2 reads SFDVKD. The CDR3 runs 15 residues. Losses at the gene ends were 4 bases for V and 4 bases for J; bases not matched to a gene: 6. The DNA of the CDR3 is TGTGCCACCAGTGACCCTGGACAGGGGCTCTATGGCTACACCTTC. Its protein is CATSDPGQGLYGYTF.

This chain links TRBV7-9 with TRBJ2-1, with D possibly TRBD2 on 5 matching bases. In germline, CDR1 is SEHNR, CDR2 FQNEAQ (reference sequence). The CDR3 sequence is 14 residues long. The V end was cut by 3 bases, the J end by 5 bases, with 11 bases between. CDR3 bases: TGTGCCAGCAGCTTCCTGGACGGGAACAATGAGCAGTTCTTC. This sequence encodes CASSFLDGNNEQFF. Together with reference TRBV7-9 and TRBJ2-1, the CDR3 gives the full variable domain: DTGVSQNPRHKITKRGQNVTFRCDPISEHNRLYWYRQTLGQGPEFLTYFQNEAQLEKSRLLSDRFSAERPKGSFSTLEIQRTEQGDSAMYLCASSFLDGNNEQFFGPGTRLTVL.

The chain is built from TRBV5-4 and TRBJ1-1; D possibly corresponds to TRBD1 (6 bases). V dropped 0 bases and J dropped 0 bases, with 15 bases sitting between them. The CDR3 has 17 amino acids. Germline V lookup: CDR1 SGHNT, CDR2 YYREEE (reference sequence). The CDR3 DNA reads TGTGCCAGCAGCTTGGGGGGGGGCCGGGGAATGAACACTGAAGCTTTCTTT. It specifies CASSLGGGRGMNTEAFF.

This chain uses TRBV3-1 (or the pseudogene TRBV3-2) with TRBJ2-5; D call uncertain. Germline V lookup: CDR1 LGHDT, CDR2 YNNKEL (reference sequence). Trimming took off 2 bases at V and 0 bases at J, with 13 bases between the two ends. The CDR3 covers 16 residues. The CDR3 spells CASSQPSAHNQETQYF. The CDR3, as DNA: TGTGCCAGCAGCCAACCCAGCGCCCATAACCAAGAGACCCAGTACTTC.